The sequence of this TCR beta chain was determined in a study of blood T cell repertoires in COVID-19. Turning to the study itself: The study drew acute and convalescent COVID-19 samples from the United States, Italy and Spain. Nucleic acid was either cDNA or gDNA, and it came from T cells, B-cell-depleted T cells, or PBMCs.

This clone was counted a single time. The V end was cut by 2 bases, the J end by 6 bases, with 18 bases between. Per germline, CDR1 KGHSH and CDR2 LQKENI. This CDR3 is built from 16 residues. Per the original methods: Amplified reference gene primers provided the basis for estimating nucleated cell counts. Sequenced by immunoSEQ multiplex PCR; TCRdb stores in-frame clones only, minus some. V and J calls and clone size follow that table, whereas D and trimming were derived from the DNA. The sample lists some 250,000 clones; approximately 80% were seen once. This receptor was identified in a man aged 40-50 years with acute or convalescent COVID-19. This chain links TRBV18 with TRBJ2-3, with TRBD1 as a possible D gene (6 bases). The sequenced sample consisted of peripheral blood. CDR3: CASSPYRGGVGDTQYF. The CDR3 bases are TGTGCCAGCTCACCATATCGAGGGGGAGTAGGGGATACGCAGTATTTT.